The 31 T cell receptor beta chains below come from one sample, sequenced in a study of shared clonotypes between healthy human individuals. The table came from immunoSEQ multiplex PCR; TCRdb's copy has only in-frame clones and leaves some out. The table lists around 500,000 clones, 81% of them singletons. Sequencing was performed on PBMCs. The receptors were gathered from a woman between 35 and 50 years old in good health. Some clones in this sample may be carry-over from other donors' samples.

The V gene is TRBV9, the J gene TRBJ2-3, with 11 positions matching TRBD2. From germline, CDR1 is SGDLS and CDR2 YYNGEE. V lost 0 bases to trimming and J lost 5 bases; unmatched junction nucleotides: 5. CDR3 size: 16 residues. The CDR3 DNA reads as TGTGCCAGCAGCGTAGTGACTAGCGGGACGGTAGATACGCAGTATTTT. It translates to CASSVVTSGTVDTQYF.

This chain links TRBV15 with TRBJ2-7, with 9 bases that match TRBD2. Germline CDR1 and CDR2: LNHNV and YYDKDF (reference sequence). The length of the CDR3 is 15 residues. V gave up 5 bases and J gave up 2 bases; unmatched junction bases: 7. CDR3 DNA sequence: TGTGCCACCAGCCCGTACCCTAGCGGGACCTACGAGCAGTACTTC. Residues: CATSPYPSGTYEQYF.

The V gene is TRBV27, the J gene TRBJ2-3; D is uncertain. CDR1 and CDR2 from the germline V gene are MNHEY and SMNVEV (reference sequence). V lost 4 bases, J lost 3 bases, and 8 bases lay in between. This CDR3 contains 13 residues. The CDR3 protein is CASSSLGTDTQYF. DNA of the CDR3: TGTGCCAGCAGTTCCCTCGGGACAGATACGCAGTATTTT.

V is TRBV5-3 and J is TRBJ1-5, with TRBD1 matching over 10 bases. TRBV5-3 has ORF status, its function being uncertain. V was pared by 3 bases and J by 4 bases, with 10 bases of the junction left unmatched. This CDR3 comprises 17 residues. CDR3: CARSCAGTGAFNQPQHF. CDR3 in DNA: TGTGCCAGAAGCTGTGCCGGGACAGGGGCTTTTAATCAGCCCCAGCATTTT.

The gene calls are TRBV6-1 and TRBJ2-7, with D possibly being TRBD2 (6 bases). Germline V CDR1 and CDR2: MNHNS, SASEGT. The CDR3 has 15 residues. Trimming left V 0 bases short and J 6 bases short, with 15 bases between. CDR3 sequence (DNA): TGTGCCAGCAGTGAAGCGGGGACTTCATCCCCCGAGCAGTACTTC. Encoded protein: CASSEAGTSSPEQYF.

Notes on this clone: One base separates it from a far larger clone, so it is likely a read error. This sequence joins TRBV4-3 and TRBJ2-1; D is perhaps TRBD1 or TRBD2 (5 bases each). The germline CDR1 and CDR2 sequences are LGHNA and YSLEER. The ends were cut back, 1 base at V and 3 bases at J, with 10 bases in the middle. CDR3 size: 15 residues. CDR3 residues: CASSQVWGNYNEQFF. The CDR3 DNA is TGCGCCAGCAGCCAAGTATGGGGGAACTACAATGAGCAGTTCTTC.

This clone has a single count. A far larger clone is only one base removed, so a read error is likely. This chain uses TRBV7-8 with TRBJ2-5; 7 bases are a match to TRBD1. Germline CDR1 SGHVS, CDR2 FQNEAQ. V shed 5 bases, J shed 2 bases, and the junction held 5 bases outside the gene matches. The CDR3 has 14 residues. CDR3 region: CASSQTGNQETQYF. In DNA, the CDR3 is TGTGCCAGCAGCCAGACAGGGAATCAAGAGACCCAGTACTTC.

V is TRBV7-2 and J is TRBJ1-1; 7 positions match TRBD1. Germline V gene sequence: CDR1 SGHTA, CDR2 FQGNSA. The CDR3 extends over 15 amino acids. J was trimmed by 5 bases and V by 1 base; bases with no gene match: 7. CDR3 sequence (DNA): TGTGCCAGCAGCTTAGTTCAGACAGGGATTACTGAAGCTTTCTTT. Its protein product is CASSLVQTGITEAFF.

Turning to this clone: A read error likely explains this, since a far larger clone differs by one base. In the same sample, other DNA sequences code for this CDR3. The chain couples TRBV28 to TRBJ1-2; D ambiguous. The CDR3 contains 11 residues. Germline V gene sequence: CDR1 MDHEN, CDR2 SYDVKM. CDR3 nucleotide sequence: TGTGCCAGCAGTACGAGTTATGGTTACACCTTC. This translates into CASSTSYGYTF.

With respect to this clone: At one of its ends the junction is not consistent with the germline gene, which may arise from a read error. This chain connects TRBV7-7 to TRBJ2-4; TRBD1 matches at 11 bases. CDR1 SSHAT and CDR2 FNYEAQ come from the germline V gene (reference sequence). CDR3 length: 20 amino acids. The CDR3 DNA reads TGTGCTAGCAGCTTAGATACCGGGACAGGGGGATCCTTAGCCAAAAACATTCAGTACTTC. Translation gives CASSLDTGTGGSLAKNIQYF.

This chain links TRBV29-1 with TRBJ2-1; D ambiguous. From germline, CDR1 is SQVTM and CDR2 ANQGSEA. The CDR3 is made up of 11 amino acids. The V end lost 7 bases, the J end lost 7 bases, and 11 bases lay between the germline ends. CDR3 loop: CSERSRNEQFF. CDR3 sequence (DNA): TGCAGCGAAAGAAGTCGTAATGAGCAGTTCTTC.

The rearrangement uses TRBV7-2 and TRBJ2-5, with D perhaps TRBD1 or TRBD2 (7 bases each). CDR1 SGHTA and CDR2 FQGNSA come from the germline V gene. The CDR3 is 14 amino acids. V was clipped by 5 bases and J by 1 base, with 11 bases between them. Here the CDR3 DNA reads TGTGCCAGCAGCCAGGGGGGGTCCCAAGAGACCCAGTACTTC. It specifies CASSQGGSQETQYF.

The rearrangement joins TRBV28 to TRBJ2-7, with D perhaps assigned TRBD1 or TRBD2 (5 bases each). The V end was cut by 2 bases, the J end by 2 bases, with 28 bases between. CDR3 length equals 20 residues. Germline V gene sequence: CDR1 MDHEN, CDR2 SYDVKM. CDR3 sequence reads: CASSLEFGATHRRVTYEQYF. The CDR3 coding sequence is TGTGCCAGCAGTTTAGAATTCGGGGCCACCCACCGACGGGTAACCTACGAGCAGTACTTC. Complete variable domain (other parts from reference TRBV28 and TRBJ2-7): DVKVTQSSRYLVKRTGEKVFLECVQDMDHENMFWYRQDPGLGLRLIYFSYDVKMKEKGDIPEGYSVSREKKERFSLILESASTNQTSMYLCASSLEFGATHRRVTYEQYFGPGTRLTVT.

DNA for the CDR3: TGTGCCTGGAGCCAAGGACAGCCCGGGGCTAGCACAGATACGCAGTATTTT. Encoded protein: CAWSQGQPGASTDTQYF. The chain combines TRBV30 with TRBJ2-3; the D gene is possibly TRBD1 (6 bases). V was clipped by 3 bases and J by 0 bases, with 19 bases between them. The CDR3 is made up of 17 amino acids. Looked up from germline, CDR1 is GTSNPN and CDR2 is SVGIG (reference sequence). Supplemented by reference TRBV30 and TRBJ2-3, the full variable domain reads SQTIHQWPATLVQPVGSPLSLECTVEGTSNPNLYWYRQAAGRGLQLLFYSVGIGQISSEVPQNLSASRPQDRQFILSSKKLLLSDSGFYLCAWSQGQPGASTDTQYFGPGTRLTVL.

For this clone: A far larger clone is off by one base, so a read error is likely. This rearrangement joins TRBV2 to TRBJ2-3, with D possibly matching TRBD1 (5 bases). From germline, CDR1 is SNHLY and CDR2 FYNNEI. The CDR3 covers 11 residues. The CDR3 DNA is TGTGCCAGCCGTACGACAGATACGCGGTATTTT. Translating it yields CASRTTDTRYF.

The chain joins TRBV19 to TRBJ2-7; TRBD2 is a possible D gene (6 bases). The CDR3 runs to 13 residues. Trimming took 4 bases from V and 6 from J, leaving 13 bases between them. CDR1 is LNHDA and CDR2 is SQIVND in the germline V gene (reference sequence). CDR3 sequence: CASSTVLALEQYF. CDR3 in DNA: TGTGCCAGTAGTACAGTACTAGCTCTCGAGCAGTACTTC.

The CDR3 loop reads CASSVNGGQNYGYTF. The CDR3 DNA reads as TGCGCCAGCAGCGTAAATGGGGGACAGAACTATGGCTACACCTTC. The chain links TRBV5-1 to TRBJ1-2; TRBD1 matches 7 bases. CDR1 and CDR2 (germline): SGHRS, YFSETQ. This CDR3 has 15 amino acids. The ends lost 4 bases at V and 2 bases at J; junction bases unmatched: 8.

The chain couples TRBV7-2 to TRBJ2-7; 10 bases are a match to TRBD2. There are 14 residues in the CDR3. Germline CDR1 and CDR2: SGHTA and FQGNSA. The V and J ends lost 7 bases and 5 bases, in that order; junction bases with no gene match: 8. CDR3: CASKPGLAFHEQYF. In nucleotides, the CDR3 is TGTGCCAGCAAGCCGGGACTAGCGTTCCACGAGCAGTACTTC. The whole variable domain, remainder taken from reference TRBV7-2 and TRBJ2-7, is GAGVSQSPSNKVTEKGKDVELRCDPISGHTALYWYRQSLGQGLEFLIYFQGNSAPDKSGLPSDRFSAERTGGSVSTLTIQRTQQEDSAVYLCASKPGLAFHEQYFGPGTRLTVT.

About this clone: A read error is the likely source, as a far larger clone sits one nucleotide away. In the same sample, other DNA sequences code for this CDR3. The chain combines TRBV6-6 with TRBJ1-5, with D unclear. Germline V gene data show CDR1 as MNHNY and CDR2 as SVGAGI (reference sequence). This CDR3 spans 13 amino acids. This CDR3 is CASTAVSNQPQHF. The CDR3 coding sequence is TGTGCCAGCACCGCCGTAAGCAACCAGCCCCAGCATTTT.

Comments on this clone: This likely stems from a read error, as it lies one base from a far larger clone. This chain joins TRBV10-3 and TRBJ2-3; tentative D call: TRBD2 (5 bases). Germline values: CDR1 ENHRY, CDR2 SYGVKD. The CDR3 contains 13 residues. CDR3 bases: TGTGCCATCAGCCGGGGTAGCACAGATATGCAGTATTTT. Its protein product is CAISRGSTDMQYF.

This CDR3 reads CASSQGWGASTDTQYF. In DNA, the CDR3 is TGCGCCAGCAGCCAAGGGTGGGGGGCTAGCACAGATACGCAGTATTTT. The chain links TRBV4-3 to TRBJ2-3; D may be TRBD1 or TRBD2 (6 bases each). Trimming pared 1 base from V and 0 bases from J, leaving 11 bases between. This CDR3 comprises 16 residues. Germline assignment: CDR1 LGHNA and CDR2 YSLEER.

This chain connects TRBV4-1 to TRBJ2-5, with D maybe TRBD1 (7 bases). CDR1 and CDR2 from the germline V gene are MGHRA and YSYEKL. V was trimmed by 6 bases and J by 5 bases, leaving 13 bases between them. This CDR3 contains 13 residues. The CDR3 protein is CASRPQGRETQYF. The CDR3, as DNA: TGCGCCAGCAGACCACAGGGGAGGGAGACCCAGTACTTC.

The CDR3 coding sequence is TGTGCCAGCAGTGAGAGTGAACAACGGGAGAGACAGTACTTC. Residues: CASSESEQRERQYF. This chain uses TRBV6-1 with TRBJ2-7, with a tentative D call TRBD2 (6 bases). The length of the CDR3 is 14 residues. Trimming took off 3 bases at V and 10 bases at J, with 19 bases between the two ends. CDR1 is MNHNS, CDR2 SASEGT, per germline.

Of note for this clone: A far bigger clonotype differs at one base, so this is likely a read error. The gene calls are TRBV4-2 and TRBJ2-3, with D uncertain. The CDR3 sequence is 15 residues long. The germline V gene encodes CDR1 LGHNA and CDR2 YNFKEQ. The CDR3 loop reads CASSQESTATDTKYF. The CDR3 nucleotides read TGTGCCAGCAGCCAAGAAAGTACAGCAACAGATACGAAGTATTTT.

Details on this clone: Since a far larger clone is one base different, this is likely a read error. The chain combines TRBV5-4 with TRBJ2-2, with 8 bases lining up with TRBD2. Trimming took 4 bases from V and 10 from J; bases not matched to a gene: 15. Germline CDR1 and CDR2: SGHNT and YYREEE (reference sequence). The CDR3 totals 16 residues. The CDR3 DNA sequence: TGTGCCAGCAGCCCACGAGGCGGGAGGATGGTCGTGGAGCTGTTTTTT. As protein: CASSPRGGRMVVELFF.

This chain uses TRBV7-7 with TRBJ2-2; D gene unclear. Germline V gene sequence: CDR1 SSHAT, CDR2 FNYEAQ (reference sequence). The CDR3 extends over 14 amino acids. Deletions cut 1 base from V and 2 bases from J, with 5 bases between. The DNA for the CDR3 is TGTGCCAGCAGCTTAGGGCAAAACACCGGGGAGCTGTTTTTT. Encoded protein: CASSLGQNTGELFF.

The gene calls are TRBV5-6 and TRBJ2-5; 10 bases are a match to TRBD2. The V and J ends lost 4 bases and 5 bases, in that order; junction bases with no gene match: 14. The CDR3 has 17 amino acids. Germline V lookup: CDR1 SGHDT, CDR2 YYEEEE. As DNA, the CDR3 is TGTGCCAGCAGCCCCCCCCGACTAGCGGGCGGGTGGGAGACCCAGTACTTC. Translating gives CASSPPRLAGGWETQYF.

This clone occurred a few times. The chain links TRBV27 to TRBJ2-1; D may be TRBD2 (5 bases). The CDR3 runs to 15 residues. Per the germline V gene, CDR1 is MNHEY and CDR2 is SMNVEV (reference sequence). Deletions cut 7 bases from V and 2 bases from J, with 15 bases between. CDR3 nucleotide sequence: TGTGCCAGCACCCAAGGGAGAACCCCCTACAATGAGCAGTTCTTC. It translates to CASTQGRTPYNEQFF.

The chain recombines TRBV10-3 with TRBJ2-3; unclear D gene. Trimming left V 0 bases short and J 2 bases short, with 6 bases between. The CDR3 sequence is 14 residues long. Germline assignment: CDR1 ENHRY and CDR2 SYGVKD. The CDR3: CAISESADTDTQYF. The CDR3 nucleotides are TGTGCCATCAGTGAGTCGGCTGACACAGATACGCAGTATTTT.

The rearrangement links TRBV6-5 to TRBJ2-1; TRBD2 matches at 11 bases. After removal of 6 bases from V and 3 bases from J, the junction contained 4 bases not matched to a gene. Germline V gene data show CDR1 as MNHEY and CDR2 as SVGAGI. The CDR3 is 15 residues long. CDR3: CASRLLAGVYNEQFF. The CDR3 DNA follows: TGTGCCAGCAGATTACTAGCGGGAGTCTACAATGAGCAGTTCTTC.

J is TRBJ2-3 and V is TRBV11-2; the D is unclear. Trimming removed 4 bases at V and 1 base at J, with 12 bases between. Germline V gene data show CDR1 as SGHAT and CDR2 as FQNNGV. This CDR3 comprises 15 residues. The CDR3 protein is CASSSVGSRTDTQYF. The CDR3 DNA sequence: TGTGCCAGCAGCTCAGTAGGGTCCCGCACAGATACGCAGTATTTT. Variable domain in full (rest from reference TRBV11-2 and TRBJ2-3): EAGVAQSPRYKIIEKRQSVAFWCNPISGHATLYWYQQILGQGPKLLIQFQNNGVVDDSQLPKDRFSAERLKGVDSTLKIQPAKLEDSAVYLCASSSVGSRTDTQYFGPGTRLTVL.